These 23 T cell receptor beta chains originate from one sample sequenced in a study of blood T cell repertoires in COVID-19. Profiling relied on immunoSEQ multiplex PCR, and the TCRdb table lists in-frame clones only, not all of them. The sample includes under 450,000 clones, roughly 87% of them seen just once. Sequencing input: PBMCs or T cells enriched from blood (not recorded which). Receptors were obtained from a woman aged 50 to 60 who had recovered from COVID-19.

V gene TRBV7-9 combines with J gene TRBJ1-5; 9 bases match TRBD1. The CDR3 spans 18 residues. Unmatched junction bases numbered 14, after V lost 4 bases and J lost 4 bases. The germline V gene has CDR1 SEHNR and CDR2 FQNEAQ (reference sequence). CDR3 bases: TGTGCCAGCAGCTATACATCCGGGACAGGGCGGTCAAATCAGCCCCAGCATTTT. Translated: CASSYTSGTGRSNQPQHF.

The V call is TRBV5-6, the J call TRBJ2-3, with D maybe TRBD2 (6 bases). The CDR3 runs to 15 residues. V lost 4 bases and J lost 3, with 15 bases in between. Germline V gene data show CDR1 as SGHDT and CDR2 as YYEEEE. Written as DNA, the CDR3 is TGTGCCAGCAGCGTGTGGGTGGGGGGAACAGATACGCAGTATTTT. This codes for CASSVWVGGTDTQYF.

The rearrangement joins TRBV29-1 to TRBJ1-1; 9 bases are a match to TRBD1. Germline CDR1 is SQVTM and CDR2 is ANQGSEA. The CDR3 extends over 13 amino acids. V lost 6 bases to trimming and J lost 6 bases; unmatched junction nucleotides: 8. Here the CDR3 reads CSVGLGQGSEAFF. The CDR3 DNA is TGCAGCGTCGGCCTTGGACAGGGGTCTGAAGCTTTCTTT. The full variable domain, with the rest looked up from reference TRBV29-1 and TRBJ1-1, is SAVISQKPSRDICQRGTSLTIQCQVDSQVTMMFWYRQQPGQSLTLIATANQGSEATYESGFVIDKFPISRPNLTFSTLTVSNMSPEDSSIYLCSVGLGQGSEAFFGQGTRLTVV.

This chain uses TRBV7-8 with TRBJ1-1; a weak D match, TRBD1 (6 bases). This CDR3 is 16 amino acids long. V dropped 5 bases and J dropped 4 bases, with 20 bases sitting between them. CDR1 and CDR2 from the germline V gene are SGHVS and FQNEAQ. The DNA for the CDR3 is TGTGCCAGCAGCACCCGGATGACAGGAAGGGGCACTGAAGCTTTCTTT. The encoded protein is CASSTRMTGRGTEAFF.

This sequence joins TRBV5-4 and TRBJ2-7; D is possibly TRBD2 (5 bases). The germline V gene encodes CDR1 SGHNT and CDR2 YYREEE (reference sequence). The V and J ends lost 0 bases and 6 bases respectively, with 7 bases between them. This CDR3 is 12 amino acids long. The CDR3 nucleotides read TGTGCCAGCAGCTTGGTAGCGACCGAGCAGTACTTC. Encoded protein: CASSLVATEQYF.

The chain recombines TRBV27 with TRBJ1-6; possible D gene TRBD1, 6 bases. CDR1 is MNHEY and CDR2 is SMNVEV in the germline V gene (reference sequence). The CDR3 spans 14 residues. V lost 6 bases and J 5 bases, leaving 11 bases between the germline ends. Here the CDR3 DNA reads TGTGCCAGCAGGATAGGACAGCATAATTCACCCCTCCACTTT. This translates into CASRIGQHNSPLHF.

This clone appeared a few times. The V gene is TRBV3-1 (or the pseudogene TRBV3-2), the J gene TRBJ1-6, with 7 bases matching TRBD1. V was pared by 6 bases and J by 7 bases, with 9 bases of the junction left unmatched. The germline V gene has CDR1 LGHDT and CDR2 YNNKEL (reference sequence). CDR3 length: 15 residues. The CDR3 DNA reads TGTGCCAGCAGTCAGCAGGAGACAGGGAATTCACCCCTCCACTTT. Translation: CASSQQETGNSPLHF.

This rearrangement joins TRBV2 to TRBJ1-5, with 9 bases matching TRBD1. The CDR3 contains 15 residues. The ends lost 6 bases at V and 4 bases at J; junction bases unmatched: 7. In germline, CDR1 is SNHLY, CDR2 FYNNEI. CDR3 nucleotide sequence: TGTGCCAGCAGCCTGGACAGGGGACGGAATCAGCCCCAGCATTTT. As protein: CASSLDRGRNQPQHF.

The chain joins TRBV6-5 to TRBJ2-2; D gene uncertain. In germline, CDR1 is MNHEY, CDR2 SVGAGI. The V and J ends lost 7 bases and 4 bases respectively, with 13 bases between them. The CDR3 is made up of 14 amino acids. CDR3 DNA sequence: TGTGCCAGCACCGCTGCGTCCATCACCGGGGAGCTGTTTTTT. Translating it yields CASTAASITGELFF.

The V gene is TRBV2, the J gene TRBJ1-2, with 8 bases lining up with TRBD1. The trim removed 7 bases at V and 6 bases at J, leaving 10 bases unmatched. There are 14 residues in the CDR3. Germline loops: CDR1 SNHLY, CDR2 FYNNEI. The CDR3 region is CASTPRTGRNGYTF. CDR3 DNA sequence: TGTGCCAGCACCCCAAGGACAGGGAGAAATGGCTACACCTTC. The full variable domain, with the rest looked up from reference TRBV2 and TRBJ1-2, is EPEVTQTPSHQVTQMGQEVILRCVPISNHLYFYWYRQILGQKVEFLVSFYNNEISEKSEIFDDQFSVERPDGSNFTLKIRSTKLEDSAMYFCASTPRTGRNGYTFGSGTRLTVV.

The genes are TRBV5-7 and TRBJ1-3; D is uncertain. TRBV5-7 is an ORF; its function is uncertain. With 2 bases removed from V and 2 bases from J, the gap between germline ends came to 11 bases. The CDR3 loop spans 15 amino acids. The DNA of the CDR3 is TGTGCCAGCAGCTTAGGAACCGGGGCTGGAAACACCATATATTTT. The encoded protein is CASSLGTGAGNTIYF.

V is TRBV30 and J is TRBJ1-1; 7 bases fit TRBD1. Germline CDR1 and CDR2: GTSNPN and SVGIG (reference sequence). The V and J ends lost 1 base and 3 bases, in that order; junction bases with no gene match: 2. This CDR3 is 13 amino acids long. The DNA of the CDR3 is TGTGCCTGGAGTGCCACAGGGGACACTGAAGCTTTCTTT. Residues: CAWSATGDTEAFF.

The rearrangement links TRBV30 to TRBJ2-6; D possibly corresponds to TRBD1 (6 bases). CDR3 length: 15 residues. Germline values: CDR1 GTSNPN, CDR2 SVGIG (reference sequence). Trimming stripped 1 base from V and 1 base from J, with 8 bases between. The CDR3 DNA is TGTGCCTGGAGTGCCACAGGGTCTGGGGCCAACGTCCTGACTTTC. It specifies CAWSATGSGANVLTF.

The gene calls are TRBV5-6 and TRBJ1-5; possibly TRBD1 for D (5 bases). The CDR3 has 16 amino acids. CDR1 SGHDT and CDR2 YYEEEE come from the germline V gene. The V end lost 2 bases, the J end lost 0 bases, and 12 bases lay between the germline ends. CDR3: CASSFRDRNSNQPQHF. The CDR3 nucleotides read TGTGCCAGCAGCTTTCGTGACAGAAATAGCAATCAGCCCCAGCATTTT.

The genes are TRBV14 and TRBJ2-1; D not resolved. In germline, CDR1 is SGHDN, CDR2 FVKESK. V lost 0 bases and J 0 bases, leaving 15 bases between the germline ends. The CDR3 is 18 amino acids. CDR3 region: CASSQDSRAISSYNEQFF. The CDR3, as DNA: TGTGCCAGCAGCCAAGATAGTCGCGCGATAAGCTCCTACAATGAGCAGTTCTTC.

The V gene is TRBV9, the J gene TRBJ2-5; unclear D gene. Germline CDR1 reads SGDLS; CDR2 reads YYNGEE. Deletions cut 3 bases from V and 2 bases from J, with 11 bases between. The CDR3 consists of 14 residues. The CDR3 nucleotides are TGTGCCAGCAGCGGCTACGGTGTTCAAGAGACCCAGTACTTC. Translation: CASSGYGVQETQYF.

This rearrangement joins TRBV7-2 to TRBJ1-2; the D gene is possibly TRBD1 (6 bases). Trimming pared 5 bases from V and 5 bases from J, leaving 18 bases between. The CDR3 runs to 15 residues. In germline, CDR1 is SGHTA, CDR2 FQGNSA. The CDR3 region is CASSPQGMDRYGYTF. The CDR3 nucleotides are TGTGCCAGCAGCCCCCAGGGGATGGATAGGTATGGCTACACCTTC.

V and J are TRBV11-3 and TRBJ2-7; 8 bases match TRBD2. This CDR3 region has 16 residues. J was trimmed by 3 bases and V by 5 bases; bases with no gene match: 12. Germline lookup yields CDR1 SGHNT and CDR2 YENEEA. The CDR3 sequence: CASSPGGARTHYEQYF. The CDR3 bases are TGTGCCAGCAGCCCGGGGGGGGCCCGAACCCACTACGAGCAGTACTTC. Full variable domain (remainder filled in from reference TRBV11-3 and TRBJ2-7): EAGVVQSPRYKIIEKKQPVAFWCNPISGHNTLYWYLQNLGQGPELLIRYENEEAVDDSQLPKDRFSAERLKGVDSTLKIQPAELGDSAVYLCASSPGGARTHYEQYFGPGTRLTVT.

The CDR3 coding sequence is TGTGCCAGCAGTTCCTACGGAGAGACCCAGTACTTC. Encoded protein: CASSSYGETQYF. The V call is TRBV6-2 or TRBV6-3, the J call TRBJ2-5, with D unclear. The V and J ends lost 4 bases and 4 bases respectively, with 7 bases between them. This CDR3 is built from 12 residues. Germline CDR1 and CDR2: MNHEY and SVGEGT.

The V gene is TRBV30, the J gene TRBJ2-5; D may be TRBD1 (5 bases). Trimming left V 3 bases short and J 1 base short, with 9 bases between. There are 13 residues in the CDR3. Germline V lookup: CDR1 GTSNPN, CDR2 SVGIG (reference sequence). In DNA form, the CDR3 reads TGTGCCTGGAGCTTCGACAGCCAAGAGACCCAGTACTTC. Its translation: CAWSFDSQETQYF.

Only a few counts were recorded for this clone. The chain couples TRBV7-3 to TRBJ1-2; D is undetermined. Trimming shortened V by 1 base and J by 7 bases, and 10 bases separated the two germline ends. Germline CDR1 is SGHTA and CDR2 is FQGTGA. The CDR3 spans 13 residues. CDR3 bases: TGTGCCAGCAGCTTAAGCGGGATCCGTGGCTACACCTTC. Its protein product is CASSLSGIRGYTF.

This chain links TRBV6-2 or TRBV6-3 with TRBJ2-7; 9 bases are a match to TRBD1. V shed 0 bases, J shed 6 bases, and the junction held 0 bases outside the gene matches. This CDR3 region has 13 residues. Germline V gene lookup returns CDR1 MNHEY and CDR2 SVGEGT. CDR3: CASSYSDRGEQYF. CDR3 DNA sequence: TGTGCCAGCAGTTACTCGGACAGGGGCGAGCAGTACTTC.

The chain uses TRBV2 and TRBJ1-2; TRBD1 is a possible D gene (6 bases). V lost 6 bases and J 6 bases, leaving 14 bases between the germline ends. CDR3 length equals 13 residues. In germline, CDR1 is SNHLY, CDR2 FYNNEI. The CDR3: CASSLQGQNGYTF. In DNA form, the CDR3 reads TGTGCCAGCAGCCTACAGGGACAAAATGGCTACACCTTC.